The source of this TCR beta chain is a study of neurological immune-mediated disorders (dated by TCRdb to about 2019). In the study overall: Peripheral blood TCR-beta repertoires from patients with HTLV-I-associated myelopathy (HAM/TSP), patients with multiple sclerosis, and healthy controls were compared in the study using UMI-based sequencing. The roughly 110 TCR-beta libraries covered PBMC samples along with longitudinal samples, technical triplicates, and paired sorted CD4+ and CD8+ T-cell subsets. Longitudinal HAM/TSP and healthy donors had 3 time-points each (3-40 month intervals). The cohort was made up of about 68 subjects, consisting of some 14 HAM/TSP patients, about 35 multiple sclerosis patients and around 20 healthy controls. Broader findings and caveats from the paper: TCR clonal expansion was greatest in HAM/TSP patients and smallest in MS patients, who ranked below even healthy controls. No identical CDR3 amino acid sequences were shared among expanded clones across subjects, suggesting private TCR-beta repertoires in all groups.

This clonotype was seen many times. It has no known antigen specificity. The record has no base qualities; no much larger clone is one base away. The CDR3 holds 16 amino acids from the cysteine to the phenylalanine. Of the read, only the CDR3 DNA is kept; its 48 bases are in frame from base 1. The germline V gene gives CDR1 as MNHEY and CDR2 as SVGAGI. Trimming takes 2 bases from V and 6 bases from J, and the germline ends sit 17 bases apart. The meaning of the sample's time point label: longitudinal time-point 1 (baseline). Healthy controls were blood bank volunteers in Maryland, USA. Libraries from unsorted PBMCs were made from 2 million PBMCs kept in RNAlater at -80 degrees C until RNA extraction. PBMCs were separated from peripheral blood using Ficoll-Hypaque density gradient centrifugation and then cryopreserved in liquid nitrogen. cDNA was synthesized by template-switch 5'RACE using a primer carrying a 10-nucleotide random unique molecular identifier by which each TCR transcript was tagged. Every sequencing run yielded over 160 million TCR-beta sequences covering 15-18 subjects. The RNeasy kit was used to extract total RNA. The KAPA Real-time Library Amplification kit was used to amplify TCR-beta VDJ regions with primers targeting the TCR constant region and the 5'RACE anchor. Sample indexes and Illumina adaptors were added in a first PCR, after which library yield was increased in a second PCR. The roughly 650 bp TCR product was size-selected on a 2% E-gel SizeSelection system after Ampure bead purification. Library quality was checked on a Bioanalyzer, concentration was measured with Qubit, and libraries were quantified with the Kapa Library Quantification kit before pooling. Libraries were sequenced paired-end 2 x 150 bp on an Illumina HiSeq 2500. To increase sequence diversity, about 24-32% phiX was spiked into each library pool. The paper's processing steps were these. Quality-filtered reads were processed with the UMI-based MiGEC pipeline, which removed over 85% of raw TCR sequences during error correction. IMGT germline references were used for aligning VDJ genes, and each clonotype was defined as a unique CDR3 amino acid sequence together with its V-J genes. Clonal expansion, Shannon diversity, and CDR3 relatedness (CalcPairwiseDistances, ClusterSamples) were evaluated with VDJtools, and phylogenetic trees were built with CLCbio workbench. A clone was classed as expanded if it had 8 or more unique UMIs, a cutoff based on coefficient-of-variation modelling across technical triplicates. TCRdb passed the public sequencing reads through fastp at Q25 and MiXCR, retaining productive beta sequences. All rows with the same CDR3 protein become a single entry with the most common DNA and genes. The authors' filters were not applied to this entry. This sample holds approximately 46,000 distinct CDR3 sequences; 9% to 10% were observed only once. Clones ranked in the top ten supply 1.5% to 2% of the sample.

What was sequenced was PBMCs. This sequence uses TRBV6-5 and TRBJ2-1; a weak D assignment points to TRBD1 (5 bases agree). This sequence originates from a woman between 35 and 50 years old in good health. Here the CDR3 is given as CASSYPQGVGGNEQFF. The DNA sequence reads TGTGCCAGCAGTTACCCCCAGGGTGTGGGCGGCAATGAGCAGTTCTTC.